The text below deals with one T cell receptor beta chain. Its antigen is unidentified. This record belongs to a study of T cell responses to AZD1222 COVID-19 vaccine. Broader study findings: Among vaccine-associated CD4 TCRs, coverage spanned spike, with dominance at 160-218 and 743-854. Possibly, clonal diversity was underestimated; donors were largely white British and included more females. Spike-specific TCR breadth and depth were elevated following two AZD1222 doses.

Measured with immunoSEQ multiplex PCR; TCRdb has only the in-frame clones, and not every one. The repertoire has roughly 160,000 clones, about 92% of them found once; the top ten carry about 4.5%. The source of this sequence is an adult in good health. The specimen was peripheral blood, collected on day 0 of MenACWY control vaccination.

The CDR3 here is CSAVAGGEQFF. CDR3 DNA sequence: TGCAGCGCGGTAGCGGGCGGTGAGCAGTTCTTC. The chain carries TRBV29-1 and TRBJ2-1; 7 nucleotides line up with TRBD2. CDR3 length: 11 residues. Trimming took 7 bases from V and 9 from J; bases not matched to a gene: 6. Germline V CDR1 and CDR2: SQVTM, ANQGSEA.